Listed here is a single T cell receptor (beta chain). These data come from a study of blood T cell repertoires in COVID-19. Across the whole study: Sites in the United States, Italy and Spain provided acute and convalescent COVID-19 samples.

Sequenced by immunoSEQ multiplex PCR; TCRdb stores in-frame clones only, minus some. The sample shows hundreds of thousands of clones, less than 90% of them seen only once. Deletions cut 11 bases from V and 6 bases from J, with 10 bases between. The CDR3 length is 10 residues. Assignments of participants to cohorts depended upon their own reported clinical history. Recovery meant two consecutive negative NP/OP PCR tests, professional clearance, or resolved symptoms. This TCR was sampled from a woman in her 30s who had recovered from COVID-19. Sequencing was done on a sample of PBMCs or T cells enriched from blood (not recorded which). The J gene is TRBJ1-1, the V gene TRBV12-3 or TRBV12-4, with D perhaps matching TRBD1 (5 bases). The CDR3 loop reads CAVGGPEAFF. CDR3 sequence (DNA): TGTGCCGTGGGGGGTCCTGAAGCTTTCTTT.